The 8 T cell receptor beta chains below come from one sample, sequenced in a study of identical twins (dated by TCRdb to 2016 to 2018). The library was generated by 5' RACE. Sequenced using an Illumina HiSeq 2000. Through fastp at Q25 and MiXCR, TCRdb rebuilt clones from the public reads, retaining in-frame beta chains. A single entry per CDR3 protein holds the most common genes and DNA from its merged rows. This sample holds around 340,000 distinct CDR3 sequences; approximately 13% were observed only once. Approximately 7.6% of the sample goes to the ten largest clones. This sample also belongs to another study, concerning yellow fever vaccine responses in identical twins.

Material for sequencing was CD8+ T cells sorted from blood. The receptors here all came from a woman between 18 and 30 years old in good health.

V usage is TRBV25-1 and J usage is TRBJ2-7, with D possibly TRBD1 on 5 matching bases. V lost 9 bases and J 3 bases, leaving 21 bases between the germline ends. This CDR3 is built from 15 residues. The germline V gene has CDR1 MGHDK and CDR2 SYGVNS. CDR3 in amino acids: CAREPGHGRSYEQYF. The DNA for the CDR3 is TGTGCCAGAGAACCAGGGCATGGACGGAGCTACGAGCAGTACTTC.

This clonotype was recorded a few times. This chain connects TRBV28 to TRBJ1-2, with 8 bases aligning to TRBD1. The CDR3 runs to 15 residues. J lost 3 bases, V lost 2 bases, and 5 bases had no gene match. Germline V gene data show CDR1 as MDHEN and CDR2 as SYDVKM. CDR3 protein: CASSLGTGDYYGYTF. The CDR3 coding sequence is TGTGCCAGCAGTTTAGGGACAGGTGATTACTATGGCTACACCTTC.

In this sample, this clonotype turned up a few times. This chain connects TRBV6-1 to TRBJ2-1, with 9 bases that match TRBD2. After removal of 6 bases from V and 8 bases from J, the junction contained 8 bases not matched to a gene. CDR1 and CDR2 from the germline V gene are MNHNS and SASEGT. The CDR3 sequence is 14 residues long. CDR3 bases: TGTGCCAGCAGCGCCGGGACTAGCACCTATGAGCAGTTCTTC. Amino acids: CASSAGTSTYEQFF.

The gene calls are TRBV15 and TRBJ2-7; 10 nucleotides align to TRBD1. The CDR3 is 15 residues long. After removal of 5 bases from V and 5 bases from J, the junction contained 9 bases not matched to a gene. Germline CDR1 is LNHNV and CDR2 is YYDKDF (reference sequence). The CDR3 region is CATSVRTGGLDEQYF. Written as DNA, the CDR3 is TGTGCCACCAGCGTTCGGACAGGGGGTCTCGACGAGCAGTACTTC.

The table lists this clonotype with a few counts. In DNA form, the CDR3 reads TGTGCCAGCAGCTTAGCGGGGCCTCTAGCGGGATCCTACGAGCAGTACTTC. This codes for CASSLAGPLAGSYEQYF. The chain combines TRBV7-8 with TRBJ2-7; TRBD2 aligns across 9 bases. The J segment lost 1 base and the V segment lost 0 bases, leaving 7 bases of the junction unmatched. CDR3 length equals 17 residues. CDR1 and CDR2 from the germline V gene are SGHVS and FQNEAQ.

The table lists this clonotype with a count of one. The germline gene is not matched at one end of the junction; a read error may be the cause. The rearrangement joins TRBV4-1 to TRBJ2-2; 12 nucleotides agree with TRBD1. The CDR3 has 17 amino acids. Germline-derived CDR1 and CDR2 are MGHRA and YSYEKL. The CDR3: CASSGDRGLRYTGELSF. CDR3 nucleotide sequence: TGCGCCAGCAGCGGGGACAGGGGGCTACGGTACACCGGGGAGCTGTCTTTT.

The V gene is TRBV7-2, the J gene TRBJ2-3, with unresolved D. The V end lost 7 bases, the J end lost 11 bases, and 16 bases lay between the germline ends. The CDR3 is 12 residues long. Germline V gene lookup returns CDR1 SGHTA and CDR2 FQGNSA. In DNA, the CDR3 is TGTGCCAGCACCAACACAGCTGTCGTGCAGTATTTT. As protein: CASTNTAVVQYF.

The gene calls are TRBV20-1 and TRBJ2-3; 7 bases map to TRBD2. The CDR3 sequence is 15 residues long. J gave up 7 bases and V 0 bases, and 10 bases lay outside the gene matches. In germline, CDR1 is DFQATT, CDR2 SNEGSKA (reference sequence). The CDR3 sequence: CSARDRGEVVYTQYF. CDR3 nucleotides: TGCAGTGCTAGAGATCGGGGGGAGGTGGTTTATACGCAGTATTTT.